These 28 T cell receptor beta chains originate from one sample sequenced in a study of blood T cell repertoires in COVID-19. TCRdb's table, derived via immunoSEQ multiplex PCR, lists solely in-frame clones and lacks some. This table has over 250,000 clones, around 89% appearing once. Sequencing was carried out using PBMCs or T cells enriched from blood (not recorded which). Source of these receptors: a man aged 40-55 years who had recovered from COVID-19.

Worth noting for this clone: The sample has other DNA sequences that encode this CDR3 too. The V call is TRBV27, the J call TRBJ2-2; D ambiguous. This CDR3 contains 12 residues. Per the germline V gene, CDR1 is MNHEY and CDR2 is SMNVEV (reference sequence). Between the trimmed V and J ends, which lost 3 bases and 6 bases, there was a span of 5 bases. The CDR3 DNA follows: TGTGCCAGCAGTTTTATATCCGGGGAGCTGTTTTTT. It encodes CASSFISGELFF.

This rearrangement joins TRBV25-1 to TRBJ2-2, with D tentatively TRBD1 (6 bases). Germline CDR1 is MGHDK and CDR2 is SYGVNS. CDR3 size: 14 residues. The V end lost 7 bases, the J end lost 8 bases, and 17 bases lay between the germline ends. CDR3 in amino acids: CASTGGTREGELFF. The CDR3 DNA sequence: TGTGCCAGCACTGGGGGCACGAGGGAAGGGGAGCTGTTTTTT.

The chain combines TRBV6-5 with TRBJ1-1; no clear D. This CDR3 region has 15 residues. Germline V gene data show CDR1 as MNHEY and CDR2 as SVGAGI. The V end lost 2 bases, the J end lost 1 base, and 11 bases lay between the germline ends. This chain's CDR3 is CASSYRPSQNTEAFF. In DNA form, the CDR3 reads TGTGCCAGCAGTTACCGCCCTTCACAGAACACTGAAGCTTTCTTT.

The V gene is TRBV18, the J gene TRBJ1-1; D is possibly TRBD1 (5 bases). Between the trimmed V and J ends, which lost 2 bases and 8 bases, there was a span of 9 bases. Looked up from germline, CDR1 is KGHSH and CDR2 is LQKENI. The CDR3 sequence is 12 residues long. The CDR3 nucleotides are TGTGCCAGCTCACCAGGCCAGGGAGAAGCTTTCTTT. Translated, it gives CASSPGQGEAFF.

This chain joins TRBV28 and TRBJ1-4; TRBD1 is a possible D gene (6 bases). V was cut by 2 bases and J by 8 bases, with 15 bases left in between. The V gene's germline CDR1 is MDHEN and CDR2 SYDVKM. The length of the CDR3 is 15 residues. The CDR3 DNA follows: TGTGCCAGCAGTTTACCGGGGACATTAGTAGAAAAACTGTTTTTT. Its translation: CASSLPGTLVEKLFF.

The V and J genes are TRBV5-4 and TRBJ2-3, with D possibly being TRBD1 (6 bases). V was shortened by 3 bases and J by 2 bases, with 13 bases between the two germline ends. Germline-derived CDR1 and CDR2 are SGHNT and YYREEE (reference sequence). The CDR3 is made up of 15 amino acids. CDR3 loop: CASSSVGQITDTQYF. The CDR3, as DNA: TGTGCCAGCAGCTCTGTAGGACAGATCACAGATACGCAGTATTTT.

This clone was found once. The V and J genes are TRBV4-1 and TRBJ1-2; 10 bases are shared with TRBD1. The V gene end was trimmed by 5 bases and the J gene end by 6 bases; junction bases not matched to a gene: 6. This CDR3 spans 14 amino acids. Looked up from germline, CDR1 is MGHRA and CDR2 is YSYEKL. CDR3 in amino acids: CASSYRTGGNGYTF. As DNA, the CDR3 is TGCGCCAGCAGCTACCGGACAGGGGGTAATGGCTACACCTTC.

The chain is built from TRBV19 and TRBJ1-3; D gene unclear. The CDR3 is 18 residues long. The V end lost 0 bases, the J end lost 4 bases, and 19 bases lay between the germline ends. CDR1 and CDR2 from the germline V gene are LNHDA and SQIVND (reference sequence). The CDR3 DNA reads as TGTGCCAGTAGTATAGATCTCCCGGTTATGCCGGTGGGAAACACCATATATTTT. Amino acids: CASSIDLPVMPVGNTIYF.

The V gene is TRBV5-5, the J gene TRBJ1-4; TRBD1 matches at 10 bases. The CDR3 has 18 amino acids. With V trimmed by 1 base and J by 5 bases, 11 bases remained unmatched. The V gene's germline CDR1 is SGHKS and CDR2 YYEKEE (reference sequence). DNA for the CDR3: TGTGCCAGCAGCTTGACCCCGGGACAGGGGCCCCCGAATGAAAAACTGTTTTTT. Amino acids: CASSLTPGQGPPNEKLFF. Full variable domain (outside the CDR3, taken from reference TRBV5-5 and TRBJ1-4): DAGVTQSPTHLIKTRGQQVTLRCSPISGHKSVSWYQQVLGQGPQFIFQYYEKEERGRGNFPDRFSARQFPNYSSELNVNALLLGDSALYLCASSLTPGQGPPNEKLFFGSGTQLSVL.

The chain uses TRBV11-3 and TRBJ1-1; weak D call: TRBD1 (6 bases). CDR3 size: 17 residues. Germline-derived CDR1 and CDR2 are SGHNT and YENEEA. V was shortened by 5 bases and J by 4 bases, with 23 bases between the two germline ends. DNA of the CDR3: TGTGCCAGCAGCCTAACAGGGTGGGGAGTTTTTGGCACTGAAGCTTTCTTT. It yields the protein CASSLTGWGVFGTEAFF.

The V call is TRBV4-3, the J call TRBJ1-6; D gene unclear. Trimming took off 4 bases at V and 6 bases at J, with 28 bases between the two ends. The CDR3 length is 20 residues. Germline V gene sequence: CDR1 LGHNA, CDR2 YSLEER. CDR3 sequence (DNA): TGCGCCAGCAGCCCAACATTATCCGGGTTTGAGTTTGTTCGTAATTCACCCCTCCACTTT. Translation: CASSPTLSGFEFVRNSPLHF.

The chain couples TRBV2 to TRBJ2-1; 9 bases are shared with TRBD2. The CDR3 contains 16 residues. Germline trimming cut 5 bases from V and 9 bases from J; bases unmatched to any gene: 14. CDR1 is SNHLY, CDR2 FYNNEI, per germline. The CDR3 coding sequence is TGTGCCAGCAGTCGAACCGGGACTAGCTACGAGGGTGAGCAGTTCTTC. Translated: CASSRTGTSYEGEQFF.

The chain carries TRBV6-7 and TRBJ2-7; 15 nucleotides agree with TRBD2. TRBV6-7 is annotated as an ORF whose role is uncertain. This CDR3 region has 22 residues. V shed 0 bases, J shed 3 bases, and the junction held 18 bases outside the gene matches. The DNA for the CDR3 is TGTGCCAGCAGTTACTCAAACCTCGGACTAGCGGGAGGGCCATGTTACAGCTACGAGCAGTACTTC. It translates to CASSYSNLGLAGGPCYSYEQYF.

The chain carries TRBV6-5 and TRBJ2-7; a weak D match, TRBD2 (5 bases). The CDR3 is 14 amino acids. V lost 2 bases and J lost 3, with 11 bases in between. Germline V lookup: CDR1 MNHEY, CDR2 SVGAGI. The DNA of the CDR3 is TGTGCCAGCAGTTACGAGGGTGAGGGCTACGAGCAGTACTTC. This sequence encodes CASSYEGEGYEQYF.

The CDR3 sequence: CASRRGQGRRSSTGELFF. The CDR3 nucleotides are TGTGCCAGCAGGAGAGGACAGGGGAGGAGGTCATCCACCGGGGAGCTGTTTTTT. The chain carries TRBV11-3 and TRBJ2-2; 9 bases are shared with TRBD1. CDR1 and CDR2 (germline): SGHNT, YENEEA. This CDR3 has 18 amino acids. V gave up 6 bases and J gave up 4 bases; unmatched junction bases: 15.

The V gene is TRBV7-2, the J gene TRBJ2-1, with 7 bases identical to TRBD2. Germline values: CDR1 SGHTA, CDR2 FQGNSA. The CDR3 consists of 17 residues. V trimming: 3 bases; J trimming: 0 bases; junction bases outside the gene matches: 8. The CDR3 region is CASSLMIGRSSYNEQFF. For the CDR3, the DNA is TGTGCCAGCAGCTTGATGATCGGGAGGAGCTCCTACAATGAGCAGTTCTTC.

This clone has more than one count but fewer than ten. The gene calls are TRBV13 and TRBJ2-5; possible D gene TRBD2, 6 bases. V was trimmed by 5 bases and J by 2 bases, leaving 12 bases between them. This CDR3 is 14 amino acids long. The germline gives CDR1 PRHDT, CDR2 FYEKMQ (reference sequence). This chain's CDR3 is CASSPTRLQETQYF. In DNA, the CDR3 is TGTGCCAGCAGCCCGACTAGGCTTCAAGAGACCCAGTACTTC. Supplemented by reference TRBV13 and TRBJ2-5, the full variable domain reads AAGVIQSPRHLIKEKRETATLKCYPIPRHDTVYWYQQGPGQDPQFLISFYEKMQSDKGSIPDRFSAQQFSDYHSELNMSSLELGDSALYFCASSPTRLQETQYFGPGTRLLVL.

The count of this clone is one. This CDR3 reads CASSERDIHTF. The CDR3 DNA reads as TGTGCCAGCAGTGAACGGGACATTCACACCTTC. The genes are TRBV2 and TRBJ1-2; possible D gene TRBD1, 6 bases. CDR3 length: 11 residues. The V end lost 2 bases, the J end lost 12 bases, and 10 bases lay between the germline ends. Germline loops: CDR1 SNHLY, CDR2 FYNNEI.

V is TRBV4-1 and J is TRBJ1-6, with 8 bases aligning to TRBD1. This CDR3 contains 20 residues. Germline values: CDR1 MGHRA, CDR2 YSYEKL. The V and J ends lost 0 bases and 4 bases, in that order; junction bases with no gene match: 14. The CDR3 nucleotides read TGCGCCAGCAGCCAAGATAAAACATGGACAGGGAAGGGATATAATTCACCCCTCCACTTT. It is translated as CASSQDKTWTGKGYNSPLHF.

The CDR3 DNA reads as TGCGCCAGCAGCCGGGACATTGTGGGTTCTGAAGCTTTCTTT. Residues: CASSRDIVGSEAFF. The genes are TRBV4-3 and TRBJ1-1, with a possible D match to TRBD1 (6 bases). Trimming stripped 4 bases from V and 6 bases from J, with 15 bases between. In germline, CDR1 is LGHNA, CDR2 YSLEER. The CDR3 extends over 14 amino acids.

J is TRBJ2-5 and V is TRBV18; the match to TRBD1 covers 8 bases. CDR1 and CDR2 (germline): KGHSH, LQKENI. The CDR3 loop spans 15 amino acids. J gave up 2 bases and V 3 bases, and 5 bases lay outside the gene matches. The CDR3, as DNA: TGTGCCAGCTCACCGCTGGACAGGGTTCAAGAGACCCAGTACTTC. This encodes CASSPLDRVQETQYF.

The V call is TRBV15, the J call TRBJ2-3, with D perhaps TRBD1 (5 bases). The ends were cut back, 1 base at V and 3 bases at J, with 14 bases in the middle. There are 16 residues in the CDR3. The germline CDR1 and CDR2 sequences are LNHNV and YYDKDF (reference sequence). CDR3 loop: CATSRARGRVTDTQYF. The CDR3 bases are TGTGCCACCAGCAGAGCAAGAGGCAGGGTGACAGATACGCAGTATTTT.

As regards this clone: This specimen includes other DNA sequences encoding the same CDR3. This chain links TRBV11-2 with TRBJ2-6, with a tentative D call TRBD2 (5 bases). V was pared by 0 bases and J by 1 base, with 10 bases between. Germline CDR1 reads SGHAT; CDR2 reads FQNNGV. The CDR3 covers 17 residues. The CDR3: CASSLDPPGSGANVLTF. The CDR3 DNA reads TGTGCCAGCAGCTTAGATCCGCCGGGGTCTGGGGCCAACGTCCTGACTTTC.

V and J are TRBV9 and TRBJ1-6; D remains ambiguous. This CDR3 has 15 amino acids. The V and J ends lost 0 bases and 0 bases respectively, with 4 bases between them. Germline-derived CDR1 and CDR2 are SGDLS and YYNGEE. The DNA of the CDR3 is TGTGCCAGCAGCGTAGGTAGCTCCTATAATTCACCCCTCCACTTT. Its protein product is CASSVGSSYNSPLHF.

This sequence joins TRBV18 and TRBJ2-2, with 9 bases fitting TRBD2. V gave up 8 bases and J gave up 4 bases; unmatched junction bases: 8. Per germline, CDR1 KGHSH and CDR2 LQKENI. The CDR3 runs 15 residues. CDR3 bases: TGTGCCAGCACCCGAGGACTAGCGCGCACCGGGGAGCTGTTTTTT. Its protein product is CASTRGLARTGELFF.

The chain combines TRBV6-5 with TRBJ1-1; D remains unclear. Germline CDR1 reads MNHEY; CDR2 reads SVGAGI. The V end lost 8 bases, the J end lost 1 base, and 11 bases lay between the germline ends. The CDR3 runs to 13 residues. This CDR3 is CASLDWQNTEAFF. In nucleotides, the CDR3 is TGTGCCAGCCTCGATTGGCAGAACACTGAAGCTTTCTTT.

The V call is TRBV7-9, the J call TRBJ2-3; TRBD2 matches at 10 bases. CDR1 SEHNR and CDR2 FQNEAQ come from the germline V gene (reference sequence). The CDR3 loop spans 16 amino acids. The V segment lost 5 bases and the J segment 1 base; nucleotides outside the gene matches: 6. CDR3 nucleotide sequence: TGTGCCAGCAGCCCTCCTAGCGGGGGCCGCACAGATACGCAGTATTTT. Translating gives CASSPPSGGRTDTQYF. Complete variable domain (other parts from reference TRBV7-9 and TRBJ2-3): DTGVSQNPRHKITKRGQNVTFRCDPISEHNRLYWYRQTLGQGPEFLTYFQNEAQLEKSRLLSDRFSAERPKGSFSTLEIQRTEQGDSAMYLCASSPPSGGRTDTQYFGPGTRLTVL.

This rearrangement joins TRBV19 to TRBJ1-6; D remains ambiguous. CDR1 is LNHDA and CDR2 is SQIVND in the germline V gene (reference sequence). Between the trimmed V and J ends, which lost 5 bases and 7 bases, there was a span of 3 bases. There are 11 residues in the CDR3. CDR3 DNA sequence: TGTGCCAGTAGTCAGAATTCACCCCTCCACTTT. Residues: CASSQNSPLHF. Together with reference TRBV19 and TRBJ1-6, the CDR3 gives the full variable domain: DGGITQSPKYLFRKEGQNVTLSCEQNLNHDAMYWYRQDPGQGLRLIYYSQIVNDFQKGDIAEGYSVSREKKESFPLTVTSAQKNPTAFYLCASSQNSPLHFGNGTRLTVT.